The T cell receptor (beta chain) under discussion was sequenced for a study of blood T cells in healthy people across ages. Study-wide points: Among long-lived donors, naive CD4+ cells were more numerous and diversity higher than in aged donors.

CDR3 length: 14 residues. Germline lookup yields CDR1 MNHNS and CDR2 SASEGT. Of note for this clonotype: Its antigen remains unidentified. The junction differs from germline at one of its ends, possibly a read error.

A J-beta primer mix and a sample-barcoded 5' primer were used in a second PCR of about 7 to 12 cycles. TCRdb analysed the 5' RACE reads with MiXCR anew, one entry per CDR3 protein. The sample lists about 1,400,000 distinct CDR3 sequences, approximately 59% seen once, with approximately 7% in the top ten. The sample consisted of blood. This chain connects TRBV6-1 to TRBJ2-7; D uncertain. The receptor comes from a man aged 18 to 30 in good health. This chain's CDR3 is CTSSEDVDFYEQYF. The DNA of the CDR3 is TGTACCAGCAGTGAAGACGTAGACTTCTACGAGCAGTACTTC.